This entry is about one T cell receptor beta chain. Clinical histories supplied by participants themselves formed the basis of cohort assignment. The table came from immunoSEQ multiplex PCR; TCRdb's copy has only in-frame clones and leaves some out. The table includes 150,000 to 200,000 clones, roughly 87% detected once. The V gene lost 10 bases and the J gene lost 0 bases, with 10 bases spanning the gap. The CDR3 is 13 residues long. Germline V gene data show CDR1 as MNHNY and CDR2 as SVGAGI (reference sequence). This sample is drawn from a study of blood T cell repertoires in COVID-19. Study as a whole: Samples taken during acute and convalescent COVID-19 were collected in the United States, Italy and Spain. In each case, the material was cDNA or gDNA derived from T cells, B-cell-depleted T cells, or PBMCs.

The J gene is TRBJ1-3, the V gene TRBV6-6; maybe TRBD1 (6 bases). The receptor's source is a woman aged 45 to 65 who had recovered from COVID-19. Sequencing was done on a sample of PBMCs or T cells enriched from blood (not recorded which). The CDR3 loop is CATQGHSGNTIYF. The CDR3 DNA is TGTGCCACCCAGGGGCACTCTGGAAACACCATATATTTT.